The TCR beta chain under discussion was sequenced for a study of immune evolution from preneoplasia to lung adenocarcinoma. Whole-study context: HLA loss of heterozygosity: about 7% AIS, 15% MIA, over 25% ADC, none AAH. Whole-study results and caveats: Normal lung had the highest top T cell clone frequencies. Later-stage lesions appeared to have more T cells, more diversity, less clonality.

The CDR3 runs 17 residues. The germline V and J ends were trimmed by 1 base and 4 bases, with 20 bases remaining between them. CDR1 and CDR2 from the germline V gene are MNHEY and SMNVEV (reference sequence). Only in-frame clones appear in the TCRdb table, and some are missing; sequencing was by immunoSEQ multiplex PCR. Here the sample spans roughly 7,800 clones, 75% to 85% being singletons. Comment on this clone: The antigen is not known.

After pathologic assessment, macro-dissection selected premalignant or tumor cells for extraction. The TCR sequence derives from a person aged 70 to 85 with lung adenocarcinoma. V is TRBV27 and J is TRBJ2-7, with no clear D. The sequenced material came from FFPE minimally invasive lung adenocarcinoma tissue. This CDR3 is CASSLFRQTTTLYEQYF. CDR3 coding DNA: TGTGCCAGCAGTTTATTCCGCCAGACAACCACCCTTTACGAGCAGTACTTC.